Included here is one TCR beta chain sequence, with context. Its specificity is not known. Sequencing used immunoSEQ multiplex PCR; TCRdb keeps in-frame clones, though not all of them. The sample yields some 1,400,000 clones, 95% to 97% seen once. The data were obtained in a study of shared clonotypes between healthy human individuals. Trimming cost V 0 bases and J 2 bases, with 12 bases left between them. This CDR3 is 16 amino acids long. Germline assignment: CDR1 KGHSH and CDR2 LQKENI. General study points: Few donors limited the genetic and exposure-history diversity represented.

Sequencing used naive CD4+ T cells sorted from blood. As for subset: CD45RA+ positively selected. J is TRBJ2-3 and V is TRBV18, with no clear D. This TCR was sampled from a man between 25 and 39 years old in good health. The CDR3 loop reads CASSPPGRVNTDTQYF. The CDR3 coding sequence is TGTGCCAGCTCACCACCGGGCAGAGTGAACACAGATACGCAGTATTTT.